Reported below is one T cell receptor beta chain. What it binds is unknown. The V end lost 1 base, the J end lost 2 bases, and 9 bases lay between the germline ends. CDR1 is DFQATT, CDR2 SNEGSKA, per germline (reference sequence). This CDR3 comprises 13 residues. This sample is part of a study of response to subunit inactivated influenza vaccine. Study outcomes and limitations: It was suggested by the authors that few new T cells are recruited by each seasonal influenza vaccination.

TCRdb re-analysed the RT-PCR reads in MiXCR, keeping a single row per CDR3 protein. The table lists about 500,000 distinct CDR3 sequences, about 15% of them singletons. The clonotype was recovered from a man aged 50-75 years who received an inactivated influenza vaccine. The starting material was CD4+ T cells sorted from PBMCs, obtained approximately 25 months after vaccination. The chain has TRBV20-1 and TRBJ2-7, with D perhaps matching TRBD2 (5 bases). DNA for the CDR3: TGCAGTGCTAGAGTTCCGGGAACCTACGAGCAGTACTTC. This codes for CSARVPGTYEQYF.